This entry concerns a single T cell receptor beta chain. The antigen is not known. These data belong to a study of blood T cells in healthy people across ages. Study-level background: About one barcoded beta molecule was captured per two T cells (by template switching).

General observations from the study: Donor CMV status, an unknown factor, possibly confounded changes in expanded clonotypes.

Trimming shortened V by 1 base and J by 2 bases, and 14 bases separated the two germline ends. CDR3 length: 16 amino acids. Germline values: CDR1 SGHAT, CDR2 FQNNGV. Through a sample-barcoded 5' primer and a J-beta primer mix, a second PCR was run for 7 to 11 cycles. The yield of each sample was at least 2.5 million CDR3-containing paired-end reads. TCRdb used MiXCR to reprocess the 5' RACE reads, holding one entry per CDR3 protein. The data contain 850,000 to 1,000,000 distinct CDR3 sequences, 45% to 50% of them singletons. Each donor had roughly 10 milliliters of peripheral blood drawn. The sample consisted of blood. J is TRBJ1-1 and V is TRBV11-2, with a tentative D call TRBD1 (5 bases). The source of this sequence is a young man in good health. The CDR3 DNA reads TGTGCCAGCAGCTTAGCCGGGGGAGTGGACAACACTGAAGCTTTCTTT. Translated: CASSLAGGVDNTEAFF.